Following are 17 T cell receptor beta chains from one sample sequenced in a study of T cells after yellow fever vaccination (dated by TCRdb to between 2018 and 2021). The library was obtained by 5' RACE. The sequencing machine was an Illumina NovaSeq 6000. TCRdb ran its own pipeline on the public reads, namely fastp trimming at Q25 and MiXCR clone calling, and kept in-frame beta chains. Rows are combined by CDR3 protein, so each entry shows the most common genes and DNA. In this sample the table shows about 300,000 distinct CDR3 sequences, about 10% of which occur a single time. Clones ranked in the top ten supply about 3% of the sample. The sample's treatment or condition label, decoded: live attenuated yellow fever vaccine strain. Sequenced material: CD4+ T cells sorted from PBMCs, taken 5 days after the yellow fever booster vaccination. These receptors all come from a man between 18 and 29 years old who received the YFV17D yellow fever vaccine.

This clonotype was picked up a small number of times. The gene calls are TRBV5-4 and TRBJ1-1; perhaps TRBD1 as D (5 bases). The CDR3 has 13 residues. V was pared by 4 bases and J by 6 bases, with 13 bases between. Germline CDR1 SGHNT, CDR2 YYREEE (reference sequence). The CDR3 region is CASSERRGPEAFF. CDR3 DNA sequence: TGTGCCAGCAGCGAAAGGAGGGGCCCTGAAGCTTTCTTT.

This chain connects TRBV20-1 to TRBJ1-5; perhaps TRBD1 as D (5 bases). The germline gives CDR1 DFQATT, CDR2 SNEGSKA (reference sequence). V was cut by 1 base and J by 6 bases, with 10 bases left in between. The CDR3 loop spans 13 amino acids. CDR3: CSARGGEAQPQHF. CDR3 nucleotides: TGCAGTGCTAGAGGAGGGGAGGCTCAGCCCCAGCATTTT.

This clonotype was seen more than once but under ten times. The chain couples TRBV20-1 to TRBJ2-1, with 10 bases matching TRBD1. V lost 1 base to trimming and J lost 0 bases; unmatched junction nucleotides: 3. This CDR3 comprises 16 residues. Germline CDR1 and CDR2: DFQATT and SNEGSKA (reference sequence). CDR3 loop: CSARGRQGASYNEQFF. In nucleotides, the CDR3 is TGCAGTGCTAGAGGCCGACAGGGGGCCTCCTACAATGAGCAGTTCTTC.

Here the CDR3 DNA reads TGTGCCAGCAGTTTAGTGCTCCAGGACTCTTACAATGAGCAGTTCTTC. Its translation is CASSLVLQDSYNEQFF. The chain couples TRBV12-3 or TRBV12-4 to TRBJ2-1, with D possibly matching TRBD2 (5 bases). The CDR3 is made up of 16 amino acids. V was pared by 1 base and J by 4 bases, with 14 bases between.

The rearrangement links TRBV12-5 to TRBJ2-5; TRBD2 aligns across 8 bases. Germline V gives CDR1 LGHNT, CDR2 FRNRAP. The CDR3 covers 15 residues. The V segment lost 2 bases and the J segment 2 bases; nucleotides outside the gene matches: 4. The CDR3 protein is CASGLSTGGQETQYF. CDR3 bases: TGTGCTAGTGGTTTGTCAACGGGGGGGCAAGAGACCCAGTACTTC.

The chain joins TRBV19 to TRBJ2-3; 8 nucleotides match TRBD2. V shed 10 bases, J shed 3 bases, and the junction held 9 bases outside the gene matches. Germline V gene lookup returns CDR1 LNHDA and CDR2 SQIVND (reference sequence). The CDR3 extends over 14 amino acids. CDR3 in amino acids: CATGSRLATDTQYF. CDR3 coding DNA: TGTGCCACCGGATCGAGACTAGCGACAGATACGCAGTATTTT.

The V and J genes are TRBV3-1 and TRBJ2-2; 7 bases match TRBD2. The germline V gene encodes CDR1 LGHDT and CDR2 YNNKEL (reference sequence). The J segment lost 4 bases and the V segment lost 4 bases, leaving 6 bases of the junction unmatched. This CDR3 contains 15 residues. The CDR3 DNA follows: TGTGCCAGCAGCCCGTCGGGGGGACCCACCGGGGAGCTGTTTTTT. Protein product: CASSPSGGPTGELFF.

A few counts support this clonotype. This chain connects TRBV3-1 to TRBJ2-1; D perhaps matches TRBD1 (7 bases). Trimming took 1 base from V and 2 from J, leaving 15 bases between them. The CDR3 extends over 17 amino acids. Germline lookup yields CDR1 LGHDT and CDR2 YNNKEL (reference sequence). CDR3 protein: CASSQGGGTVPYNEQFF. CDR3 DNA sequence: TGTGCCAGCAGCCAAGGCGGCGGGACAGTCCCCTACAATGAGCAGTTCTTC.

This clonotype appeared many times. The chain recombines TRBV12-3 or TRBV12-4 with TRBJ1-2; D may be TRBD1 (6 bases). V gave up 5 bases and J gave up 4 bases, with 8 bases separating them. The length of the CDR3 is 12 residues. CDR3 nucleotide sequence: TGTGCCAGCAGTGGACAGAGCTATGGCTACACCTTC. It encodes CASSGQSYGYTF.

This clonotype has only a few counts. This chain joins TRBV28 and TRBJ1-2; no clear D gene. The V end was cut by 3 bases, the J end by 5 bases, with 10 bases between. The CDR3 loop spans 13 amino acids. The germline gives CDR1 MDHEN, CDR2 SYDVKM. For the CDR3, the DNA is TGTGCCAGCAGTTTGTCCTCGGATTATGGCTACACCTTC. It specifies CASSLSSDYGYTF.

This clonotype was found many times. The chain couples TRBV7-9 to TRBJ2-3; D perhaps matches TRBD2 (5 bases). Germline-derived CDR1 and CDR2 are SEHNR and FQNEAQ (reference sequence). V was shortened by 2 bases and J by 0 bases, with 9 bases between the two germline ends. This CDR3 spans 15 amino acids. The CDR3 DNA reads TGTGCCAGCAGCTTAACGGGATCTAGCACAGATACGCAGTATTTT. It yields the protein CASSLTGSSTDTQYF. Supplemented by reference TRBV7-9 and TRBJ2-3, the full variable domain reads DTGVSQNPRHKITKRGQNVTFRCDPISEHNRLYWYRQTLGQGPEFLTYFQNEAQLEKSRLLSDRFSAERPKGSFSTLEIQRTEQGDSAMYLCASSLTGSSTDTQYFGPGTRLTVL.

This chain links TRBV5-1 with TRBJ2-1; no clear D. In germline, CDR1 is SGHRS, CDR2 YFSETQ. The CDR3 runs 16 residues. Deletions cut 0 bases from V and 3 bases from J, with 13 bases between. Written as DNA, the CDR3 is TGCGCCAGCAGCTTGGGGGATCCCATCATCTACAATGAGCAGTTCTTC. Residues: CASSLGDPIIYNEQFF. The variable domain in full, with the rest retrieved from reference TRBV5-1 and TRBJ2-1, is KAGVTQTPRYLIKTRGQQVTLSCSPISGHRSVSWYQQTPGQGLQFLFEYFSETQRNKGNFPGRFSGRQFSNSRSEMNVSTLELGDSALYLCASSLGDPIIYNEQFFGPGTRLTVL.

The chain joins TRBV5-1 to TRBJ1-4, with D hard to call. The CDR3 extends over 14 amino acids. V lost 0 bases and J 6 bases, leaving 9 bases between the germline ends. From germline, CDR1 is SGHRS and CDR2 YFSETQ. The CDR3 region is CASSLESQDEKLFF. CDR3 DNA: TGCGCCAGCAGCTTGGAGTCGCAGGATGAAAAACTGTTTTTT.

This clonotype was picked up a small number of times. This chain joins TRBV7-3 and TRBJ1-6; D might be TRBD1 (6 bases). CDR3 size: 16 residues. V was pared by 2 bases and J by 10 bases, with 18 bases between. Germline V lookup: CDR1 SGHTA, CDR2 FQGTGA. This chain's CDR3 is CASSLEAPGAGSPLHF. For the CDR3, the DNA is TGTGCCAGCAGCTTAGAAGCCCCGGGGGCTGGGTCACCCCTCCACTTT.

In its sample, this clonotype was seen a few times. The chain employs TRBV4-2 and TRBJ2-1; D tentatively reads TRBD1 or TRBD2 (6 bases each). This CDR3 is built from 17 residues. Trimming cost V 0 bases and J 4 bases, with 16 bases left between them. CDR1 is LGHNA, CDR2 YNFKEQ, per germline. CDR3 nucleotides: TGTGCCAGCAGCCAAGAGAGTTGGGGGGCCCCATACAATGAGCAGTTCTTC. Its protein is CASSQESWGAPYNEQFF.

This clonotype was seen ten or more times. J is TRBJ1-1 and V is TRBV5-1; TRBD1 might be the D (5 bases). V gave up 4 bases and J gave up 4 bases, with 11 bases separating them. CDR1 and CDR2 (germline): SGHRS, YFSETQ. The CDR3 is made up of 13 amino acids. Here the CDR3 reads CASSTLGGTEAFF. The DNA for the CDR3 is TGCGCCAGCAGCACCCTCGGGGGCACTGAAGCTTTCTTT. The full variable domain, its missing parts supplied by reference TRBV5-1 and TRBJ1-1, is KAGVTQTPRYLIKTRGQQVTLSCSPISGHRSVSWYQQTPGQGLQFLFEYFSETQRNKGNFPGRFSGRQFSNSRSEMNVSTLELGDSALYLCASSTLGGTEAFFGQGTRLTVV.

This clonotype was observed many times. J is TRBJ1-4 and V is TRBV5-1; D ambiguous. The V end was cut by 5 bases, the J end by 7 bases, with 15 bases between. CDR3 length equals 14 residues. Germline V CDR1 and CDR2: SGHRS, YFSETQ. The CDR3 DNA follows: TGCGCCAGCAGATTTTCTACCGACGGTGAAAAACTGTTTTTT. Its translation is CASRFSTDGEKLFF.